Listed below are T cell receptor beta chains from one sample, sequenced in a study of blood T cell repertoires in COVID-19. Assay used: immunoSEQ multiplex PCR; TCRdb lists only in-frame clones, some missing. The repertoire holds tens of thousands of clones, around 85% seen once, with 13% to 15% in the top ten. Sequenced: peripheral blood. These receptor sequences come from a human donor in a cohort sampled during active COVID-19. The conserved cysteine and the conserved F or W are not part of the CDR3 here. Expanded clones are given a class, and other clones once, few, many or no size at all.

once	12	TRBV19	TRBJ2-7	ASSIRGMVYEQY
.	12	TRBV6-1	TRBJ2-3	ASSRGGRTDTQY
.	15	TRBV24-1	TRBJ2-5	ATSDRRGTVVQETQY
.	12	TRBV28	TRBJ2-7	ASSLYRGRNEQY
.	9	TRBV10-3	TRBJ2-7	AIRQEYEQY
.	12	TRBV5-1	TRBJ1-4	ASSAAGRNEKLF
.	11	TRBV27	TRBJ1-1	ASSTQGYTEAF
.	15	TRBV21-1	TRBJ2-3	ASSVHPGTGSADTQY
.	13	TRBV28	TRBJ1-2	ASSSPSVANYGYT
.	11	TRBV5-1	TRBJ1-5	ASSLHSNQPQH
.	12	TRBV6-6	TRBJ2-7	ASSYSPGTGLAC